A selection of T cell receptor beta chains follows, all from one sample in a study of T cells in narcolepsy. Produced via immunoSEQ multiplex PCR; TCRdb's table is partial and in-frame only. Of fewer than 35,000 clones in the sample, around 80% are singletons; the top ten hold roughly 1.3%. Source material: CD45RA- memory CD4+ T cells from PBMCs. The receptors stem from a human donor with narcolepsy. The CDR3 runs from the conserved cysteine through the conserved F or W. Each record gives: V gene, clone size, D gene, J gene, CDR3 DNA, CDR3 protein. A D gene is named only where the DNA matches it firmly. Part of the rows lack a size; the others show once, few, many or a class for expanded clones.

V gene: TRBV7-2; clone size: NA; D gene: TRBD1; J gene: TRBJ1-3; CDR3 DNA: TGTGCCAGCAGCTTAGGACAGGGGGCCCTTAGAAACACCATATATTTT; CDR3 protein: CASSLGQGALRNTIYF
V gene: TRBV5-4; clone size: NA; D gene: NA; J gene: TRBJ1-6; CDR3 DNA: TGTGCCAGCAGCTTGAACAGGAACTCCTATAATTCACCCCTCCACTTT; CDR3 protein: CASSLNRNSYNSPLHF
V gene: TRBV9; clone size: NA; D gene: NA; J gene: TRBJ1-2; CDR3 DNA: TGTGCCAGCAGCGTAGACACAGGTGTTGGCTACACCTTC; CDR3 protein: CASSVDTGVGYTF
V gene: TRBV7-9; clone size: NA; D gene: TRBD2; J gene: TRBJ2-3; CDR3 DNA: TGTGCCAGCAGCTTGGGGGGGATCACAGATACGCAGTATTTT; CDR3 protein: CASSLGGITDTQYF
V gene: TRBV18; clone size: once; D gene: NA; J gene: TRBJ2-1; CDR3 DNA: TGTGCCAGCTCACCACCGCAGGGGGGCCAACAAGGGGAGCAGTTCTTC; CDR3 protein: CASSPPQGGQQGEQFF
V gene: TRBV4-2; clone size: NA; D gene: NA; J gene: TRBJ1-3; CDR3 DNA: TGTGCCAGCAGCCGAGGGGCCCGCCTAGACTTTGGAAACACCATATATTTT; CDR3 protein: CASSRGARLDFGNTIYF
V gene: TRBV6-6; clone size: NA; D gene: TRBD2; J gene: TRBJ2-3; CDR3 DNA: TGTGCCAGCAGCGGCGGAGCGGGGGGCACAGATACGCAGTATTTT; CDR3 protein: CASSGGAGGTDTQYF
V gene: TRBV30; clone size: NA; D gene: NA; J gene: TRBJ2-1; CDR3 DNA: TGTGCCTGGTTCATGGCAGGGGACAATGAGCAGTTCTTC; CDR3 protein: CAWFMAGDNEQFF
V gene: TRBV5-1; clone size: NA; D gene: NA; J gene: TRBJ2-7; CDR3 DNA: TGCGCCAGCAGCTTGGATGGGACAACCCACGAGCAGTACTTC; CDR3 protein: CASSLDGTTHEQYF
V gene: TRBV10-3; clone size: NA; D gene: TRBD1; J gene: TRBJ1-4; CDR3 DNA: TGTGCCATATCAAGGGGACAGGGGGATGAAAAACTGTTTTTT; CDR3 protein: CAISRGQGDEKLFF
V gene: TRBV15; clone size: NA; D gene: TRBD2; J gene: TRBJ2-1; CDR3 DNA: TGTGCCACCAGCAGCCTTGGGACTAGCGGGGGGACCTTGGGAAATGAGCAGTTCTTC; CDR3 protein: CATSSLGTSGGTLGNEQFF
V gene: TRBV7-3; clone size: once; D gene: NA; J gene: TRBJ2-7; CDR3 DNA: TGTGCCAGCAGCCCTGGAGGGCCCGGAGGCTACGAGCAGTACTTC; CDR3 protein: CASSPGGPGGYEQYF
V gene: TRBV6-6; clone size: NA; D gene: NA; J gene: TRBJ1-1; CDR3 DNA: TGTGCCAGCAGTTACCCGACTGTGGGGAGAAACACTGAAGCTTTCTTT; CDR3 protein: CASSYPTVGRNTEAFF
V gene: TRBV7-3; clone size: NA; D gene: NA; J gene: TRBJ1-1; CDR3 DNA: TGTGCCAGCAGCTTAATAGACACTGAAGCTTTCTTT; CDR3 protein: CASSLIDTEAFF
V gene: TRBV5-1; clone size: few; D gene: NA; J gene: TRBJ2-2; CDR3 DNA: TGCGCCAGCAGCTCTCAGACAGGACACACCGGGGAGCTGTTTTTT; CDR3 protein: CASSSQTGHTGELFF
V gene: TRBV5-8; clone size: NA; D gene: NA; J gene: TRBJ1-5; CDR3 DNA: TGTGCCAGCACCCAAGGTTCCAGGGAGGGACAGCCCCAGCATTTT; CDR3 protein: CASTQGSREGQPQHF
V gene: TRBV5-6; clone size: NA; D gene: NA; J gene: TRBJ2-5; CDR3 DNA: TGTGCCAGCAGCCCGCCCCCGGCCCCCCGGGAGACCCAGTACTTC; CDR3 protein: CASSPPPAPRETQYF
V gene: TRBV9; clone size: NA; D gene: NA; J gene: TRBJ1-2; CDR3 DNA: TGTGCCAGCAGCGTAGGGGGAGGGGTTGGCTATGGCTACACCTTC; CDR3 protein: CASSVGGGVGYGYTF
V gene: TRBV7-9; clone size: NA; D gene: NA; J gene: TRBJ1-1; CDR3 DNA: TGTGCCAGCAGCTTAGCGACGGGGGGGAACACTGAAGCTTTCTTT; CDR3 protein: CASSLATGGNTEAFF
V gene: TRBV14; clone size: NA; D gene: NA; J gene: TRBJ1-1; CDR3 DNA: TGTGCCAGCAGCCAAGAACACGTTTCCATGAACACTGAAGCTTTCTTT; CDR3 protein: CASSQEHVSMNTEAFF
V gene: TRBV9; clone size: NA; D gene: TRBD1; J gene: TRBJ2-7; CDR3 DNA: TGTGCCAGCAGCCCCCGGACAGGGGCCTACGAGCAGTACTTC; CDR3 protein: CASSPRTGAYEQYF
V gene: TRBV5-5; clone size: NA; D gene: NA; J gene: TRBJ2-2; CDR3 DNA: TGTGCCAGCAGCTTGTCAGTGAACACCGGGGAGCTGTTTTTT; CDR3 protein: CASSLSVNTGELFF
V gene: TRBV18; clone size: NA; D gene: TRBD1; J gene: TRBJ2-7; CDR3 DNA: TGTGCCAGCTCACCGAAGACAGGGGGAGCCTACGAGCAGTACTTC; CDR3 protein: CASSPKTGGAYEQYF
V gene: TRBV7-9; clone size: NA; D gene: NA; J gene: TRBJ2-2; CDR3 DNA: TGTGCCAGCAGCTTAGAGGGCTGGCAGGCCGGGGAGCTGTTTTTT; CDR3 protein: CASSLEGWQAGELFF
V gene: TRBV5-1; clone size: few; D gene: NA; J gene: TRBJ1-2; CDR3 DNA: TGCGCCAGCAGCTTGGGGGCGGAGTTGAATGGCTACACCTTC; CDR3 protein: CASSLGAELNGYTF
V gene: TRBV30; clone size: NA; D gene: TRBD1; J gene: TRBJ1-4; CDR3 DNA: TGTGCCTGGCACACAGGGGTTAATGAAAAACTGTTTTTT; CDR3 protein: CAWHTGVNEKLFF
V gene: TRBV30; clone size: NA; D gene: TRBD2; J gene: TRBJ2-2; CDR3 DNA: TGTGCCTGGAGTCCCCTGGGTAGCGGGGGTCCCAACACCGGGGAGCTGTTTTTT; CDR3 protein: CAWSPLGSGGPNTGELFF
V gene: TRBV5-5; clone size: NA; D gene: NA; J gene: TRBJ1-5; CDR3 DNA: TGTGCCAGCAGCCGGACGGTGCCTTCTAGCAATCAGCCCCAGCATTTT; CDR3 protein: CASSRTVPSSNQPQHF
V gene: TRBV9; clone size: NA; D gene: NA; J gene: TRBJ2-7; CDR3 DNA: TGTGCCAGCAGCGTAGCGTCGACAGGAACGGGCGACGAGCAGTACTTC; CDR3 protein: CASSVASTGTGDEQYF
V gene: TRBV6-1; clone size: few; D gene: TRBD2; J gene: TRBJ2-2; CDR3 DNA: TGTGCCAGCAGTGTTGGGACGGGGGGGGCCGGGGAGCTGTTTTTT; CDR3 protein: CASSVGTGGAGELFF
V gene: TRBV15; clone size: NA; D gene: NA; J gene: TRBJ1-2; CDR3 DNA: TGTGCCGCCAGCAGAGGGGGGACGGAAACTAACTATGGCTACACCTTC; CDR3 protein: CAASRGGTETNYGYTF
V gene: TRBV28; clone size: NA; D gene: NA; J gene: TRBJ1-2; CDR3 DNA: TGTGCCAGCTATGCCTGGCGCTTCGATGGCTACACCTTC; CDR3 protein: CASYAWRFDGYTF
V gene: TRBV30; clone size: NA; D gene: NA; J gene: TRBJ1-5; CDR3 DNA: TGTGCCTGGTCGAGGGGTTCCCGGGACCAGCCCCAGCATTTT; CDR3 protein: CAWSRGSRDQPQHF
V gene: TRBV11-2; clone size: NA; D gene: NA; J gene: TRBJ1-3; CDR3 DNA: TGTGCCAGCAGCTTACGAGGACAAGTAGGAAACACCATATATTTT; CDR3 protein: CASSLRGQVGNTIYF
V gene: TRBV2; clone size: once; D gene: NA; J gene: TRBJ1-1; CDR3 DNA: TGTGCCAGCAGTGAAAGTGGGGGAATAGCTTTCTTT; CDR3 protein: CASSESGGIAFF
V gene: TRBV11-2; clone size: NA; D gene: TRBD2; J gene: TRBJ2-2; CDR3 DNA: TGTGCCAGCAGCTTAGTAGCGGGGGCTGGGACCGGGGAGCTGTTTTTT; CDR3 protein: CASSLVAGAGTGELFF
V gene: TRBV28; clone size: NA; D gene: TRBD2; J gene: TRBJ2-3; CDR3 DNA: TGTGCCAGCAAAGCGGGGGCAACGACAGGCGCGGGGCAGTATTTT; CDR3 protein: CASKAGATTGAGQYF
V gene: TRBV7-6; clone size: NA; D gene: TRBD1; J gene: TRBJ1-4; CDR3 DNA: TGTGCCAGCAGCCCGCGGACAGGGGGCGGTGAAAAACTGTTTTTT; CDR3 protein: CASSPRTGGGEKLFF